This passage covers 27 T cell receptor beta chains from one sample sequenced in a study of blood T cell repertoires in COVID-19. This table comes from immunoSEQ multiplex PCR, and its TCRdb copy is limited to in-frame clones, with some not included. The sample carries around 46,000 clones, roughly 77% recorded once. The sample consisted of peripheral blood. The receptors derive from a human donor with active or convalescent COVID-19. The donor label of this sample is uncertain.

This clone was counted a few times. V and J are TRBV19 and TRBJ2-3, with D maybe TRBD1 (6 bases). The germline V gene encodes CDR1 LNHDA and CDR2 SQIVND (reference sequence). The CDR3 is 12 amino acids. V was clipped by 8 bases and J by 6 bases, with 12 bases between them. The CDR3 DNA reads TGTGCCAGTTACACCCAGGGGGATACGCAGTATTTT. This sequence encodes CASYTQGDTQYF.

This clone has only a few counts. The chain joins TRBV28 to TRBJ2-5; D might be TRBD2 (6 bases). Trimming removed 2 bases at V and 4 bases at J, with 14 bases between. Germline CDR1 reads MDHEN; CDR2 reads SYDVKM. This CDR3 is 15 amino acids long. The CDR3 DNA reads TGTGCCAGCAGTTTACTTAGCGGAGGACGAGAGACCCAGTACTTC. Translation gives CASSLLSGGRETQYF. Combining the CDR3 with reference TRBV28 and TRBJ2-5 gives the whole variable domain DVKVTQSSRYLVKRTGEKVFLECVQDMDHENMFWYRQDPGLGLRLIYFSYDVKMKEKGDIPEGYSVSREKKERFSLILESASTNQTSMYLCASSLLSGGRETQYFGPGTRLLVL.

The chain has TRBV18 and TRBJ1-5; D is possibly TRBD1 (6 bases). There are 16 residues in the CDR3. CDR1 KGHSH and CDR2 LQKENI come from the germline V gene. V was shortened by 0 bases and J by 0 bases, with 9 bases between the two germline ends. DNA for the CDR3: TGTGCCAGCTCACCACCTGGGGGCCTTAGCAATCAGCCCCAGCATTTT. Amino acids: CASSPPGGLSNQPQHF.

The gene calls are TRBV4-2 and TRBJ2-2; 7 nucleotides align to TRBD2. The CDR3 has 17 residues. Per germline, CDR1 LGHNA and CDR2 YNFKEQ. The V and J ends lost 2 bases and 1 base, in that order; junction bases with no gene match: 7. The CDR3 nucleotides are TGTGCCAGCAGCCAAACGCCTAGCGGATTGAACACCGGGGAGCTGTTTTTT. Its protein product is CASSQTPSGLNTGELFF.

V usage is TRBV19 and J usage is TRBJ1-5; 10 bases are shared with TRBD1. The CDR3 is 19 residues long. Unmatched junction bases numbered 18, after V lost 4 bases and J lost 6 bases. The germline gives CDR1 LNHDA, CDR2 SQIVND (reference sequence). The CDR3 is CASSKNPGQGSTVSQPQHF. For the CDR3, the DNA is TGTGCCAGTAGTAAAAATCCGGGACAGGGGAGTACGGTGAGTCAGCCCCAGCATTTT.

This clone was observed once. The chain is built from TRBV7-2 and TRBJ2-2; TRBD2 matches at 15 bases. The germline V gene encodes CDR1 SGHTA and CDR2 FQGNSA. With 3 bases clipped from V and 6 bases from J, the junction kept 5 bases outside the gene matches. This CDR3 spans 17 amino acids. CDR3 nucleotides: TGTGCCAGCAGCTTTGGACTAGCGGGAGGGTCATCCGGGGAGCTGTTTTTT. Translated: CASSFGLAGGSSGELFF.

V gene TRBV19 combines with J gene TRBJ1-2; D is ambiguous. V was shortened by 1 base and J by 4 bases, with 7 bases between the two germline ends. CDR1 and CDR2 from the germline V gene are LNHDA and SQIVND (reference sequence). The CDR3 sequence is 13 residues long. This chain's CDR3 is CASSIGASYGYTF. CDR3 DNA: TGTGCCAGTAGTATAGGGGCGTCCTATGGCTACACCTTC. Full variable domain (missing parts from reference TRBV19 and TRBJ1-2): DGGITQSPKYLFRKEGQNVTLSCEQNLNHDAMYWYRQDPGQGLRLIYYSQIVNDFQKGDIAEGYSVSREKKESFPLTVTSAQKNPTAFYLCASSIGASYGYTFGSGTRLTVV.

The chain joins TRBV30 to TRBJ2-1; D is ambiguous. In germline, CDR1 is GTSNPN, CDR2 SVGIG (reference sequence). This CDR3 contains 17 residues. Trimming cost V 0 bases and J 0 bases, with 15 bases left between them. The CDR3 nucleotides read TGTGCCTGGAGTGTACCAAAATTTCCGAGCTCCTACAATGAGCAGTTCTTC. Encoded protein: CAWSVPKFPSSYNEQFF. Using reference TRBV30 and TRBJ2-1 for the parts outside the CDR3, the full variable domain is SQTIHQWPATLVQPVGSPLSLECTVEGTSNPNLYWYRQAAGRGLQLLFYSVGIGQISSEVPQNLSASRPQDRQFILSSKKLLLSDSGFYLCAWSVPKFPSSYNEQFFGPGTRLTVL.

In this sample, this clone turned up a few times. The V gene is TRBV6-5, the J gene TRBJ2-2; 7 positions agree with TRBD1. Losses at the gene ends were 6 bases for V and 7 bases for J; bases not matched to a gene: 8. The CDR3 runs 14 residues. Germline loops: CDR1 MNHEY, CDR2 SVGAGI. The chain's CDR3 is CASRLQGMSGELFF. DNA of the CDR3: TGTGCCAGCAGGCTACAGGGGATGAGCGGGGAGCTGTTTTTT.

This chain uses TRBV5-1 with TRBJ2-3; 12 nucleotides align to TRBD1. After removal of 0 bases from V and 5 bases from J, the junction contained 4 bases not matched to a gene. The CDR3 has 16 amino acids. CDR1 and CDR2 from the germline V gene are SGHRS and YFSETQ. CDR3 region: CASSLEGTGGVDTQYF. For the CDR3, the DNA is TGCGCCAGCAGCTTGGAGGGGACAGGGGGCGTAGATACGCAGTATTTT.

In this sample, this clone turned up once. The CDR3 nucleotides read TGTGCCAGCAGTTACTCGTCTAGCGGGAGAGTCGGAACCACATTCTACAATGAGCAGTTCTTC. It specifies CASSYSSSGRVGTTFYNEQFF. The chain recombines TRBV6-2 or TRBV6-3 with TRBJ2-1; TRBD2 matches at 10 bases. This CDR3 has 21 amino acids. V was pared by 0 bases and J by 3 bases, with 17 bases of the junction left unmatched. CDR1 and CDR2 from the germline V gene are MNHEY and SVGEGT.

This chain links TRBV7-2 with TRBJ2-7; D may be TRBD2 (6 bases). Germline CDR1 is SGHTA and CDR2 is FQGNSA. This CDR3 region has 16 residues. The V end was cut by 4 bases, the J end by 7 bases, with 23 bases between. CDR3 protein: CASSSRGGTLAGEQYF. Written as DNA, the CDR3 is TGTGCCAGCAGCTCCCGGGGCGGGACCTTGGCGGGAGAGCAGTACTTC. The full variable domain, its missing parts supplied by reference TRBV7-2 and TRBJ2-7, is GAGVSQSPSNKVTEKGKDVELRCDPISGHTALYWYRQSLGQGLEFLIYFQGNSAPDKSGLPSDRFSAERTGGSVSTLTIQRTQQEDSAVYLCASSSRGGTLAGEQYFGPGTRLTVT.

The chain carries TRBV6-5 and TRBJ1-2, with D perhaps matching TRBD1 (5 bases). V dropped 7 bases and J dropped 7 bases, with 16 bases sitting between them. The CDR3 runs to 13 residues. Germline CDR1 reads MNHEY; CDR2 reads SVGAGI. The CDR3 region is CASNRRQGGGYTF. DNA for the CDR3: TGTGCCAGCAACCGGCGGCAGGGAGGTGGCTACACCTTC.

The gene calls are TRBV30 and TRBJ1-2; no clear D gene. Germline lookup yields CDR1 GTSNPN and CDR2 SVGIG (reference sequence). The V gene lost 4 bases and the J gene lost 4 bases, with 10 bases spanning the gap. The CDR3 consists of 12 residues. The CDR3 sequence is CAWTVHTYGYTF. The CDR3 DNA reads TGTGCCTGGACCGTCCACACCTATGGCTACACCTTC.

This clone was found once. V usage is TRBV10-3 and J usage is TRBJ2-1; the D gene is possibly TRBD2 (7 bases). Germline V gene data show CDR1 as ENHRY and CDR2 as SYGVKD. The CDR3 extends over 14 amino acids. Trimming left V 8 bases short and J 8 bases short, with 19 bases between. The DNA for the CDR3 is TGTGCCATCGGGGGGGGCCCAGGGGTGGATGAGCAGTTCTTC. It yields the protein CAIGGGPGVDEQFF.

The chain joins TRBV19 to TRBJ2-5, with a possible D match to TRBD1 (6 bases). Germline-derived CDR1 and CDR2 are LNHDA and SQIVND (reference sequence). The V end was cut by 6 bases, the J end by 4 bases, with 18 bases between. The length of the CDR3 is 15 residues. This chain's CDR3 is CASSSQGRTGETQYF. The CDR3 DNA reads TGTGCCAGTAGCTCACAGGGAAGGACGGGAGAGACCCAGTACTTC.

This clone was counted a single time. The chain has TRBV6-2 or TRBV6-3 and TRBJ1-2; D remains ambiguous. This CDR3 is built from 13 residues. The V gene lost 0 bases and the J gene lost 7 bases, with 9 bases spanning the gap. Germline CDR1 and CDR2: MNHEY and SVGEGT. Written as DNA, the CDR3 is TGTGCCAGCAGTTACTCGAGTAGTTCTGGCTACACCTTC. Protein product: CASSYSSSSGYTF.

The CDR3 reads CASSVNEGEQYF. CDR3 nucleotide sequence: TGTGCCAGTAGTGTAAACGAGGGCGAGCAGTACTTC. The rearrangement joins TRBV19 to TRBJ2-7, with TRBD2 as a possible D gene (5 bases). Germline V gene lookup returns CDR1 LNHDA and CDR2 SQIVND (reference sequence). Deletions cut 5 bases from V and 6 bases from J, with 11 bases between. This CDR3 spans 12 amino acids.

The chain is built from TRBV9 and TRBJ2-2, with TRBD2 matching over 7 bases. The V gene's germline CDR1 is SGDLS and CDR2 YYNGEE. The CDR3 runs 16 residues. The V and J ends lost 0 bases and 1 base, in that order; junction bases with no gene match: 3. CDR3 amino acids: CASSVVLAENTGELFF. In DNA form, the CDR3 reads TGTGCCAGCAGCGTAGTCCTAGCGGAGAACACCGGGGAGCTGTTTTTT.

The DNA for the CDR3 is TGTGCCTCCCTTCGGACAGACACATATGGCTACACCTTC. Encoded protein: CASLRTDTYGYTF. The V call is TRBV6-5, the J call TRBJ1-2, with D possibly TRBD1 on 6 matching bases. Looked up from germline, CDR1 is MNHEY and CDR2 is SVGAGI. The CDR3 runs to 13 residues. V was cut by 11 bases and J by 5 bases, with 18 bases left in between.

V usage is TRBV30 and J usage is TRBJ1-3; no clear D. The CDR3 sequence is 15 residues long. The V gene's germline CDR1 is GTSNPN and CDR2 SVGIG (reference sequence). Trimming pared 1 base from V and 0 bases from J, leaving 10 bases between. CDR3 sequence (DNA): TGTGCCTGGAGTGCTGAGTGGGCCTCTGGAAACACCATATATTTT. Amino acid sequence: CAWSAEWASGNTIYF.

V and J are TRBV7-8 and TRBJ2-5, with 8 bases identical to TRBD1. CDR1 and CDR2 (germline): SGHVS, FQNEAQ. J gave up 6 bases and V 5 bases, and 5 bases lay outside the gene matches. The CDR3 is made up of 13 amino acids. This CDR3 is CASSIDRGQTQYF. The CDR3 DNA reads TGTGCCAGCAGCATAGACAGGGGTCAGACCCAGTACTTC.

The rearrangement links TRBV11-3 to TRBJ1-1; a possible D gene is TRBD1 (6 bases). Per the germline V gene, CDR1 is SGHNT and CDR2 is YENEEA. The V and J ends lost 1 base and 1 base respectively, with 16 bases between them. The CDR3 spans 17 residues. This chain's CDR3 is CASSLGVSGHWNTEAFF. The CDR3 nucleotides read TGTGCCAGCAGCTTAGGGGTCTCGGGACACTGGAACACTGAAGCTTTCTTT.

The chain couples TRBV2 to TRBJ1-5, with TRBD1 identical over 8 bases. The J segment lost 1 base and the V segment lost 0 bases, leaving 5 bases of the junction unmatched. The germline V gene has CDR1 SNHLY and CDR2 FYNNEI. The CDR3 runs to 17 residues. This CDR3 is CASSEAFRTGSNQPQHF. The CDR3 DNA reads TGTGCCAGCAGTGAAGCTTTCCGGACAGGGAGCAATCAGCCCCAGCATTTT.

This chain uses TRBV2 with TRBJ2-4; 12 bases map to TRBD2. Germline V gene sequence: CDR1 SNHLY, CDR2 FYNNEI. There are 15 residues in the CDR3. V shed 1 base, J shed 6 bases, and the junction held 1 base outside the gene matches. The CDR3 DNA follows: TGTGCCAGCAGTGAAGAGGGACTAGCGGGAAACATTCAGTACTTC. Its translation: CASSEEGLAGNIQYF.

This sequence joins TRBV6-5 and TRBJ1-5; D gene ambiguous. The CDR3 runs to 13 residues. V lost 7 bases, J lost 4 bases, and 11 bases lay in between. Germline V gives CDR1 MNHEY, CDR2 SVGAGI. The CDR3 sequence: CASTSISNQPQHF. CDR3 nucleotides: TGTGCCAGCACTAGTATCAGTAATCAGCCCCAGCATTTT.

Turning to this clone: This sample includes further DNA sequences coding for the same CDR3. The V call is TRBV28, the J call TRBJ1-2; TRBD1 matches 7 bases. Germline assignment: CDR1 MDHEN and CDR2 SYDVKM. V shed 6 bases, J shed 11 bases, and the junction held 9 bases outside the gene matches. CDR3 length equals 12 residues. The CDR3 coding sequence is TGTGCCAGCAGCCCCGACAGGGCTTCTTACACCTTC. This sequence encodes CASSPDRASYTF.